A selection of T cell receptor beta chains follows, all from one sample in a study of T cells after yellow fever vaccination. Each CDR3 protein is one row after TCRdb ran MiXCR on the 5' RACE reads. The top ten hold 0.85% of the sample, which has 250,000 or so distinct CDR3 sequences, roughly 7.2% seen once. The sample in question was CD4+ T cells sorted from PBMCs, obtained 15 days after the yellow fever booster vaccination. These receptors originate from a man aged 30 to 45 who received the YFV17D yellow fever vaccine. Each CDR3 is given with its conserved first and last residue. Fields, in order: clone size, J gene, D gene, V gene, CDR3 protein, CDR3 DNA. D genes are given only for firm matches. Expanded clones are given a class, and other clones once, few, many or no size at all.

>few|TRBJ2-1|.|TRBV20-1
CSASFGTSYNEQFF
TGCAGTGCTAGTTTTGGGACTTCCTACAATGAGCAGTTCTTC
>few|TRBJ1-2|TRBD1|TRBV7-2
CASSSSGGGYGYTF
TGTGCCAGCAGCTCGTCAGGGGGCGGCTATGGCTACACCTTC
>few|TRBJ2-7|.|TRBV6-5
CASSYSRGRGEQYF
TGTGCCAGCAGTTACTCGCGGGGACGGGGGGAGCAGTACTTC
>.|TRBJ2-1|TRBD2|TRBV7-9
CASSYGLAGVGDEQFF
TGTGCCAGCAGCTACGGACTAGCGGGAGTAGGGGATGAGCAGTTCTTC
>many|TRBJ2-7|TRBD1|TRBV7-8
CATSKDRGSYEQYF
TGTGCCACCTCTAAGGACAGGGGCTCCTACGAGCAGTACTTC
>.|TRBJ2-1|TRBD1|TRBV6-5
CASSPTGVIYNEQFF
TGTGCCAGCAGCCCCACAGGGGTAATCTACAATGAGCAGTTCTTC
>many|TRBJ2-7|TRBD2|TRBV19
CASSMTSGSLHEQYF
TGTGCCAGTAGTATGACTAGCGGGAGTCTGCACGAGCAGTACTTC
>few|TRBJ1-1|.|TRBV6-5
CASTSRGPGMNTEAFF
TGTGCCAGCACCTCACGAGGCCCCGGCATGAACACTGAAGCTTTCTTT
>few|TRBJ2-7|TRBD2|TRBV20-1
CSARDEAGAGVYEQYF
TGCAGTGCTAGAGATGAGGCGGGAGCGGGAGTCTACGAGCAGTACTTC
>many|TRBJ1-5|TRBD1|TRBV18
CASSPGQGVGQPQHF
TGTGCCAGCTCCCCTGGACAGGGGGTAGGTCAGCCCCAGCATTTT
>few|TRBJ2-3|TRBD2|TRBV20-1
CSGTSGTRMDTQYF
TGCAGTGGGACTAGCGGGACAAGGATGGATACGCAGTATTTT
>few|TRBJ2-5|.|TRBV5-1
CASSLGGSTQETQYF
TGCGCCAGCAGCTTGGGGGGTAGCACCCAAGAGACCCAGTACTTC
>.|TRBJ2-5|.|TRBV7-2
CASSLAWGPRGETQYF
TGTGCCAGCAGCTTAGCGTGGGGCCCCCGAGGGGAGACCCAGTACTTC
>few|TRBJ2-1|.|TRBV6-2/TRBV6-3
CASSPQQAVNNEQFF
TGTGCCAGCAGCCCTCAGCAGGCCGTGAACAATGAGCAGTTCTTC
>many|TRBJ2-1|.|TRBV18
CASSPGSNEQFF
TGTGCCAGCTCACCCGGCAGCAATGAGCAGTTCTTC
>.|TRBJ2-3|.|TRBV12-3/TRBV12-4
CASSWGDSSTDTQYF
TGTGCCAGCAGTTGGGGGGACTCGAGCACAGATACGCAGTATTTT
>few|TRBJ2-7|.|TRBV7-2
CASNKGHREQYF
TGTGCCAGCAACAAAGGCCACCGGGAGCAGTACTTC
>few|TRBJ1-3|.|TRBV6-1
CASSIGLAGNTIYF
TGTGCCAGCAGCATCGGACTCGCTGGAAACACCATATATTTT
>.|TRBJ2-2|TRBD2|TRBV20-1
CSARRDYFSTGELFF
TGCAGTGCCCGTAGGGACTACTTTTCCACCGGGGAGCTGTTTTTT
>.|TRBJ2-5|.|TRBV5-6
CASTRRGGGETQYF
TGTGCCAGCACGAGAAGAGGAGGGGGAGAGACCCAGTACTTC
>.|TRBJ1-2|.|TRBV7-2
CASSYDNNYGYTF
TGTGCCAGCAGCTATGACAATAACTATGGCTACACCTTC
>.|TRBJ2-1|.|TRBV7-2
CASSLGLAHRGDEQFF
TGTGCCAGCAGCTTAGGTTTGGCCCATCGGGGCGATGAGCAGTTCTTC
>few|TRBJ1-1|.|TRBV7-9
CASSILKGGSEAFF
TGTGCCAGCAGTATCTTGAAAGGCGGTTCTGAAGCTTTCTTT
>.|TRBJ1-1|.|TRBV6-5
CASSLQWSNTEAFF
TGTGCCAGCAGTTTACAGTGGAGCAACACTGAAGCTTTCTTT
>.|TRBJ2-5|.|TRBV7-9
CASSFTGETQYF
TGTGCCAGCAGCTTTACGGGGGAGACCCAGTACTTC
>.|TRBJ2-4|.|TRBV29-1
CSVGEAAKNIQYF
TGCAGCGTCGGAGAGGCGGCCAAAAACATTCAGTACTTC
>many|TRBJ1-6|.|TRBV6-6
CASSSLESPLHF
TGTGCCAGCAGTTCCCTAGAGTCACCCCTCCACTTT
>few|TRBJ1-5|.|TRBV5-4
CASSLAGDRQPQHF
TGTGCCAGCAGCTTGGCAGGGGATAGACAGCCCCAGCATTTT
>.|TRBJ2-7|.|TRBV6-1
CASSESRVDYEQYF
TGTGCCAGCAGTGAGTCCAGGGTGGACTACGAGCAGTACTTC
>many|TRBJ2-2|.|TRBV25-1
CASSPDGFSFTGELFF
TGCGCCAGCAGCCCCGACGGGTTCTCGTTCACCGGGGAGCTGTTTTTT
>many|TRBJ2-1|.|TRBV6-6
CASSTSSYNEQFF
TGTGCCAGCAGTACCTCCTCCTACAATGAGCAGTTCTTC
>few|TRBJ2-6|.|TRBV7-3
CASSPGRAGANVLTF
TGTGCCAGCAGCCCGGGACGGGCTGGGGCCAACGTCCTGACTTTC
>few|TRBJ2-5|.|TRBV21-1
CASSNLTGVGLQETQYF
TGTGCCAGCAGCAATCTTACTGGGGTGGGCCTCCAAGAGACCCAGTACTTC
>.|TRBJ2-7|.|TRBV4-2
CASSHPTRVYEQYF
TGTGCCAGCAGCCACCCGACTAGGGTCTACGAGCAGTACTTC
>many|TRBJ2-7|.|TRBV6-1
CASRPGDWDSYEQYF
TGTGCCAGCAGGCCAGGGGATTGGGACTCCTACGAGCAGTACTTC
>.|TRBJ1-1|TRBD1|TRBV20-1
CSATTGQGSTEAFF
TGCAGTGCTACGACCGGACAGGGGAGCACTGAAGCTTTCTTT
>once|TRBJ2-5|TRBD2|TRBV3-1
CASSKTTSGETQYF
TGTGCCAGCAGCAAAACGACTAGCGGGGAGACCCAGTACTTC
>few|TRBJ1-3|.|TRBV7-2
CASSFSFSGNTIYF
TGTGCCAGCAGCTTTAGTTTCTCTGGAAACACCATATATTTT